This T cell receptor beta chain was obtained from a study of blood T cell repertoires in COVID-19. The germline V and J ends were trimmed by 6 bases and 3 bases, with 17 bases remaining between them. The CDR3 spans 14 residues. Germline CDR1 SQVTM, CDR2 ANQGSEA. The table came from immunoSEQ multiplex PCR; TCRdb's copy has only in-frame clones and leaves some out. The sample contains 30,000 or so clones, nearly 80% of which appear only once. The clonotype was recovered from a man older than 75 with acute or convalescent COVID-19. Sequenced: peripheral blood. The V call is TRBV29-1, the J call TRBJ1-2; D may be TRBD1 (6 bases). CDR3 loop: CSVPAGALDYGYTF. As DNA, the CDR3 is TGCAGCGTCCCCGCAGGGGCGCTCGACTATGGCTACACCTTC.